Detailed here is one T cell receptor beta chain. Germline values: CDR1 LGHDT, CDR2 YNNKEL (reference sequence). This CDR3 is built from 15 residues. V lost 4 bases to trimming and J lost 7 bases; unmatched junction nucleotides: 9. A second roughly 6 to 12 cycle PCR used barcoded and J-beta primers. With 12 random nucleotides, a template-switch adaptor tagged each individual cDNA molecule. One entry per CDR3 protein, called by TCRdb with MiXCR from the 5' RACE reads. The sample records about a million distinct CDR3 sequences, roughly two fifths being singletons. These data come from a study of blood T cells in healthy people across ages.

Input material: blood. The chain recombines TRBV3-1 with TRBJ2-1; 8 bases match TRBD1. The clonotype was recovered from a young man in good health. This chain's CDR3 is CASSPGGRGLNEQFF. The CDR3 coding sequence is TGTGCCAGCAGCCCAGGGGGCAGGGGGCTTAATGAGCAGTTCTTC.